This TCR beta chain comes out of a study of blood T cell repertoires in COVID-19. Trimming cost V 10 bases and J 5 bases; bases outside gene matches: 13. CDR3 length: 15 residues. CDR1 LNHDA and CDR2 SQIVND come from the germline V gene (reference sequence). This table comes from immunoSEQ multiplex PCR, and its TCRdb copy is limited to in-frame clones, with some not included. This table holds around 94,000 clones, around 87% found once. This clone has a handful of counts. This sequence joins TRBV19 and TRBJ1-4; TRBD1 matches at 7 bases. This TCR derives from a man aged 45-65 years with active or convalescent COVID-19. The sample comprised peripheral blood. The CDR3 region is CATKASGTVNEKLFF. The CDR3 nucleotides read TGTGCCACCAAGGCGTCAGGGACAGTGAATGAAAAACTGTTTTTT.